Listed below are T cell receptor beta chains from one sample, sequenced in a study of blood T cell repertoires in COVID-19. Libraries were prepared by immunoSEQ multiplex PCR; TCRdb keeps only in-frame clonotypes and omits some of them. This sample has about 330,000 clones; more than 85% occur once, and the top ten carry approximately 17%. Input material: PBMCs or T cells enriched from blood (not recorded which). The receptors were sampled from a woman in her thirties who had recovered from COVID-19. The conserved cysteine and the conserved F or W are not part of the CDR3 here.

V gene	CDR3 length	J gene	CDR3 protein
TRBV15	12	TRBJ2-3	ATSRNRGYDTQY
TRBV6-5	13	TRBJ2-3	ASSYRTGSTDTQY
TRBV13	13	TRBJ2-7	ASSLGPSPGYEQY
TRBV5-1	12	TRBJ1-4	ASSGGATNEKLF
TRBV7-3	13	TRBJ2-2	ASSFGDTNTGELF
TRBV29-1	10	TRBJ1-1	SVVGTDPEAF
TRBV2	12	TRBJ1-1	ASSDVPPNTEAF
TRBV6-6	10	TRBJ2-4	ASSPIGDIQY
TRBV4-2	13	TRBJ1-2	ASSQDGKGDYGYT
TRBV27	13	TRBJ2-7	ASSLHVNPVYEQY
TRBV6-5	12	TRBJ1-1	ASSIQGAGTEAF
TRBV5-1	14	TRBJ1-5	ASSLGGQGGDQPQH
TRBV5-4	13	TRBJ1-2	ASSLAAGAGDGYT
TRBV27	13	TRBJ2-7	ASRPGVLAEYEQY
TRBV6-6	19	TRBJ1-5	ASSQGHPAGQGGNSNQPQH
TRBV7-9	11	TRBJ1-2	ASSPPARDGYT
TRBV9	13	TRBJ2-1	ASSVGGGAYNEQF
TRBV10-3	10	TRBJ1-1	AIRRQGYEAF
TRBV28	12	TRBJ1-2	ASNSMTGVGGYT
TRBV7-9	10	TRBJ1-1	ASSPVNTEAF
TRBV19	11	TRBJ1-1	ASSPLMNTEAF
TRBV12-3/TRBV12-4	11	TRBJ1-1	ASSTEANTEAF
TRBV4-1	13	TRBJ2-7	ASSQELRGALRQY
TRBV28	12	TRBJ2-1	ASSSSGTYNEQF